The 19 T cell receptor beta chains below all came from one sample that was sequenced in a study of molecular identifiers for immune sequencing clone quantification. MiXCR was run by TCRdb on the PCR reads, yielding one entry per CDR3 protein. Among under 600,000 distinct CDR3 sequences, around 23% were seen once, and the ten largest hold around 0.78%. Sequenced input: naive CD8+ T cells from blood, with Jurkat cell RNA spiked in. Subset specified: FACS-sorted CD8+CD4-CCR7+CD45RA+ naive T cells. These receptor sequences come from a human donor in good health. Some libraries in this study had Jurkat cell RNA spiked in.

This clonotype was seen more than once but under ten times. The genes are TRBV5-1 and TRBJ2-1, with a tentative D call TRBD2 (5 bases). Trimming pared 2 bases from V and 10 bases from J, leaving 13 bases between. Germline loops: CDR1 SGHRS, CDR2 YFSETQ. The CDR3 runs to 13 residues. The CDR3 coding sequence is TGCGCCAGCAGCTTTAGGACCGCGGGCGAGCAGTTCTTC. It codes for CASSFRTAGEQFF. The complete variable domain, with remaining parts taken from reference TRBV5-1 and TRBJ2-1, reads KAGVTQTPRYLIKTRGQQVTLSCSPISGHRSVSWYQQTPGQGLQFLFEYFSETQRNKGNFPGRFSGRQFSNSRSEMNVSTLELGDSALYLCASSFRTAGEQFFGPGTRLTVL.

This chain uses TRBV7-9 with TRBJ2-7, with TRBD1 as a possible D gene (5 bases). Trimming removed 1 base from V and 3 bases from J, with 16 bases in between. Germline assignment: CDR1 SEHNR and CDR2 FQNEAQ (reference sequence). This CDR3 is built from 16 residues. CDR3 amino acids: CASSLVSRGQRYEQYF. The CDR3 DNA reads TGTGCCAGCAGCTTAGTTTCTAGGGGCCAACGCTACGAGCAGTACTTC.

The chain couples TRBV3-1 to TRBJ2-2; D perhaps matches TRBD1 (6 bases). Trimming removed 1 base at V and 3 bases at J, with 15 bases between. The CDR3 runs to 17 residues. Germline V lookup: CDR1 LGHDT, CDR2 YNNKEL (reference sequence). The DNA for the CDR3 is TGTGCCAGCAGCCAAGGGAGGCAGGGGCCGCACACCGGGGAGCTGTTTTTT. Its protein product is CASSQGRQGPHTGELFF.

This clonotype was observed a few times. A much larger clone lies one base from this, so it may be a read error. The CDR3 nucleotides are TGTGCCGGCAGCTTAGCGCCAAGGGACATGAGCTCTGGGGCCAACGTCCTGACTTTC. Protein sequence: CAGSLAPRDMSSGANVLTF. The chain has TRBV7-8 and TRBJ2-6, with a possible D match to TRBD1 (6 bases). The CDR3 extends over 19 amino acids. CDR1 is SGHVS and CDR2 is FQNEAQ in the germline V gene.

V is TRBV3-2 and J is TRBJ2-2; TRBD2, the table's D call, lacks a check against the DNA. TRBV3-2 is an annotated pseudogene. This CDR3 is 16 amino acids long. The CDR3 DNA follows: TGTGCCAGCAGGACTAGCGGGCTATCGAACACCGGGGAGCTGTTTTTT. This gives the protein CASRTSGLSNTGELFF.

The rearrangement uses TRBV4-2 and TRBJ2-7; tentative D call: TRBD1 (6 bases). The germline gives CDR1 LGHNA, CDR2 YNFKEQ. The CDR3 is made up of 16 amino acids. Trimming removed 0 bases from V and 3 bases from J, with 15 bases in between. CDR3 protein: CASSQEGVAGVYEQYF. The DNA of the CDR3 is TGTGCCAGCAGCCAAGAGGGGGTGGCAGGGGTCTACGAGCAGTACTTC.

This clonotype was detected only once. This chain joins TRBV5-4 and TRBJ2-7, with a weak D call TRBD1 (5 bases). Trimming left V 3 bases short and J 6 bases short, with 16 bases between. CDR1 SGHNT and CDR2 YYREEE come from the germline V gene (reference sequence). CDR3 length: 14 amino acids. CDR3 sequence reads: CASSSDRQLPEQYF. In DNA, the CDR3 is TGTGCCAGCAGCTCCGACAGACAGCTCCCCGAGCAGTACTTC. Variable domain in full (rest from reference TRBV5-4 and TRBJ2-7): ETGVTQSPTHLIKTRGQQVTLRCSSQSGHNTVSWYQQALGQGPQFIFQYYREEENGRGNFPPRFSGLQFPNYSSELNVNALELDDSALYLCASSSDRQLPEQYFGPGTRLTVT.

V and J are TRBV13 and TRBJ2-3; TRBD2 matches 10 bases. Germline V gene data show CDR1 as PRHDT and CDR2 as FYEKMQ (reference sequence). V shed 5 bases, J shed 0 bases, and the junction held 8 bases outside the gene matches. This CDR3 spans 17 amino acids. This chain's CDR3 is CASSAWTSGYSTDTQYF. CDR3 nucleotides: TGTGCCAGCAGCGCCTGGACTAGCGGATATAGCACAGATACGCAGTATTTT. Full variable domain (missing parts from reference TRBV13 and TRBJ2-3): AAGVIQSPRHLIKEKRETATLKCYPIPRHDTVYWYQQGPGQDPQFLISFYEKMQSDKGSIPDRFSAQQFSDYHSELNMSSLELGDSALYFCASSAWTSGYSTDTQYFGPGTRLTVL.

This clonotype was detected a few times. The genes are TRBV7-6 and TRBJ1-2; D is perhaps TRBD1 (6 bases). Germline V gene sequence: CDR1 SGHVS, CDR2 FNYEAQ. CDR3 size: 15 residues. Trimming pared 0 bases from V and 7 bases from J, leaving 15 bases between. The CDR3 protein is CASSLAAGGVGGYTF. CDR3 in DNA: TGTGCCAGCAGCTTAGCGGCCGGGGGCGTGGGTGGCTACACCTTC.

The V gene is TRBV6-5, the J gene TRBJ2-7; TRBD2 matches at 9 bases. V gave up 7 bases and J gave up 7 bases; unmatched junction bases: 11. This CDR3 region has 14 residues. Germline values: CDR1 MNHEY, CDR2 SVGAGI. DNA for the CDR3: TGTGCCAGCAAAAAGGGACTAGCTTCCCGAGAGCAGTACTTC. Its protein is CASKKGLASREQYF.

This clonotype was recorded a few times. This chain joins TRBV28 and TRBJ1-1; D perhaps matches TRBD1 (5 bases). The CDR3 runs to 13 residues. Trimming removed 5 bases at V and 4 bases at J, with 11 bases between. Germline V gene sequence: CDR1 MDHEN, CDR2 SYDVKM. The DNA for the CDR3 is TGTGCCAGCAGTAAGACAGTGCGCACTGAAGCTTTCTTT. Its translation is CASSKTVRTEAFF.

The V gene is TRBV19, the J gene TRBJ2-1; 10 nucleotides match TRBD2. The CDR3 loop spans 20 amino acids. CDR1 is LNHDA, CDR2 SQIVND, per germline (reference sequence). The V gene end was trimmed by 0 bases and the J gene end by 0 bases; junction bases not matched to a gene: 11. The CDR3 is CASSIDSASGGLSSYNEQFF. In DNA form, the CDR3 reads TGTGCCAGTAGTATAGATTCGGCTAGCGGGGGACTTAGCTCCTACAATGAGCAGTTCTTC.

This chain links TRBV30 with TRBJ2-7, with D hard to call. The germline V gene has CDR1 GTSNPN and CDR2 SVGIG (reference sequence). The CDR3 contains 12 residues. The V end was cut by 0 bases, the J end by 5 bases, with 8 bases between. The DNA of the CDR3 is TGTGCCTGGAGTGTTGTGGGGAACGAGCAGTACTTC. Translation gives CAWSVVGNEQYF.

This clonotype was counted at least ten times. The chain uses TRBV5-1 and TRBJ2-3; D is uncertain. The CDR3 sequence is 18 residues long. CDR1 is SGHRS, CDR2 YFSETQ, per germline. V dropped 1 base and J dropped 2 bases, with 20 bases sitting between them. The DNA of the CDR3 is TGCGCCAGCAGCTTGTTTTTCGGTGAGACGGGCGACACAGATACGCAGTATTTT. This gives the protein CASSLFFGETGDTDTQYF.

There are a few counts of this clonotype. The chain couples TRBV20-1 to TRBJ2-7, with D perhaps matching TRBD1 (6 bases). The V end was cut by 5 bases, the J end by 3 bases, with 17 bases between. Looked up from germline, CDR1 is DFQATT and CDR2 is SNEGSKA (reference sequence). This CDR3 region has 14 residues. In nucleotides, the CDR3 is TGCAGTGCTGCAGCCGGGATCAGGGGCTACGAGCAGTACTTC. Amino acid sequence: CSAAAGIRGYEQYF.

This clonotype was counted only a few times. V and J are TRBV20-1 and TRBJ2-3; TRBD1 matches at 9 bases. Germline V CDR1 and CDR2: DFQATT, SNEGSKA (reference sequence). The J segment lost 5 bases and the V segment lost 0 bases, leaving 9 bases of the junction unmatched. There are 16 residues in the CDR3. CDR3 nucleotides: TGCAGTGCTAGAGATCGAGGAGGGACAGGGCTAGATACGCAGTATTTT. Translation gives CSARDRGGTGLDTQYF.

This clonotype was recorded many times. The chain carries TRBV4-1 and TRBJ2-2, with 8 bases fitting TRBD1. V trimming: 1 base; J trimming: 0 bases; junction bases outside the gene matches: 1. Per the germline V gene, CDR1 is MGHRA and CDR2 is YSYEKL. The CDR3 extends over 16 amino acids. CDR3 DNA: TGCGCCAGCAGCCAAGTGACAGGGGCGAACACCGGGGAGCTGTTTTTT. Encoded protein: CASSQVTGANTGELFF.

To note about this clonotype: A clone one base away is much larger, so this may be a read error. The chain carries TRBV7-2 and TRBJ2-3; D is perhaps TRBD1 or TRBD2 (5 bases each). Germline-derived CDR1 and CDR2 are SGHTA and FQGNSA. CDR3 length: 16 amino acids. The CDR3 region is CASSEDFGGYTGTQYF. In DNA form, the CDR3 reads TGTGCCAGCAGCGAGGACTTCGGCGGTTACACAGGTACGCAGTATTTT. The complete variable domain, with remaining parts taken from reference TRBV7-2 and TRBJ2-3, reads GAGVSQSPSNKVTEKGKDVELRCDPISGHTALYWYRQSLGQGLEFLIYFQGNSAPDKSGLPSDRFSAERTGGSVSTLTIQRTQQEDSAVYLCASSEDFGGYTGTQYFGPGTRLTVL.

This clonotype was counted ten times or more. The CDR3 loop is CSARDRLREDTQYF. CDR3 sequence (DNA): TGCAGTGCTAGGGACCGGTTGCGGGAGGATACGCAGTATTTT. The chain employs TRBV20-1 and TRBJ2-3, with TRBD2 matching 7 bases. V was pared by 3 bases and J by 6 bases, with 9 bases of the junction left unmatched. The CDR3 covers 14 residues. Germline CDR1 reads DFQATT; CDR2 reads SNEGSKA (reference sequence).